This record covers a single T cell receptor beta chain. V dropped 3 bases and J dropped 5 bases, with 10 bases sitting between them. This CDR3 spans 13 amino acids. From germline, CDR1 is KGHSH and CDR2 LQKENI. This record comes from a study of blood T cell repertoires in COVID-19. Repertoires were generated with immunoSEQ multiplex PCR, while TCRdb's copy carries only in-frame clones and drops some. Of around 65,000 clones in the sample, roughly 82% are singletons; the top ten hold roughly 41%. The sequence came from a human donor in a cohort sampled during active COVID-19. The source material was peripheral blood. The chain is built from TRBV18 and TRBJ2-5, with a possible D match to TRBD2 (5 bases). CDR3: CASSPGLGETQYF. The CDR3 region has the DNA TGTGCCAGCTCACCCGGACTGGGTGAGACCCAGTACTTC.